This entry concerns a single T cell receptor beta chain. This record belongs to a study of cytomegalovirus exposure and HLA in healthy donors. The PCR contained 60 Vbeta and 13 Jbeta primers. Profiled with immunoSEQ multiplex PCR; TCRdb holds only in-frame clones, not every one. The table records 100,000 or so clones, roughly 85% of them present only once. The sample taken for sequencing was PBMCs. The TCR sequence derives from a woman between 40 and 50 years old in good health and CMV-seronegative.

The CDR3 protein is CASSPTSGNTGELFF. In nucleotides, the CDR3 is TGTGCCAGCTCACCGACTAGCGGTAACACCGGGGAGCTGTTTTTT. The chain joins TRBV18 to TRBJ2-2; 9 nucleotides match TRBD2. The CDR3 totals 15 residues. CDR1 and CDR2 from the germline V gene are KGHSH and LQKENI. V gave up 3 bases and J gave up 2 bases; unmatched junction bases: 1.